The next 6 T cell receptor beta chains were all read from a single sample in a study of T cells in Graves' hyperthyroidism and ophthalmopathy (dated by TCRdb to between 2018 and 2020). Libraries were made using multiplex PCR. TCRdb records Illumina HiSeq 2000 as the sequencer. TCR beta CDR3 regions were amplified from RNA transcripts. The first round of RT-PCR for the TCR CDR3 was performed with the HTBI primer set and the Qiagen OneStep RT-PCR kit. The public reads were reanalyzed by TCRdb: fastp trimming at Q25, MiXCR alignment, in-frame beta chains only. A single entry per CDR3 protein holds the most common genes and DNA from its merged rows. The sample table lists around 720,000 distinct CDR3 sequences, 35% of them with a count of one. The ten largest clones take up around 30% of the sample. Sequencing was done on a sample of blood. These receptor sequences come from a woman aged 40 to 55 with Graves' hyperthyroidism.

The rearrangement links TRBV7-2 to TRBJ2-7, with D maybe TRBD1 (6 bases). The CDR3 is 12 residues long. Trimming cost V 3 bases and J 6 bases, with 9 bases left between them. The germline gives CDR1 SGHTA, CDR2 FQGNSA. For the CDR3, the DNA is TGTGCCAGCAGCTTTATAGGGGGCGAGCAGTACTTC. Protein product: CASSFIGGEQYF.

This clonotype has a count of ten or more. The chain links TRBV7-4 to TRBJ1-2; the D is unclear. Germline-derived CDR1 and CDR2 are SGHVT and SQSDAQ. CDR3 size: 12 residues. Trimming shortened V by 7 bases and J by 4 bases, and 10 bases separated the two germline ends. CDR3 sequence reads: CASNPPVYGYTF. The CDR3 DNA follows: TGTGCCAGCAACCCCCCCGTCTATGGCTACACCTTC.

Concerning this clonotype itself: An end of the junction does not agree with germline; a read error may underlie this. The chain has TRBV10-3 and TRBJ1-6, with no clear D. Germline V CDR1 and CDR2: ENHRY, SYGVKD. This CDR3 comprises 12 residues. In DNA form, the CDR3 reads TGTGCCATTAGTGACTGGAGTCGGCCCCTCCACTTT. Encoded protein: CAISDWSRPLHF.

In regard to this clonotype: The germline gene is not matched at one end of the junction; a read error may be the cause. The chain is built from TRBV2 and TRBJ1-1; D remains ambiguous. This CDR3 has 16 residues. CDR1 is SNHLY and CDR2 is FYNNEI in the germline V gene. CDR3 region: CASSEGLHREHTEALF. The CDR3 DNA sequence: TGTGCCAGCAGTGAAGGATTACACCGGGAGCACACTGAAGCTCTCTTT.

V and J are TRBV6-2 or TRBV6-3 and TRBJ1-2, with D tentatively TRBD1 (5 bases). CDR1 is MNHEY, CDR2 SVGEGT, per germline. The ends were cut back, 0 bases at V and 2 bases at J, with 13 bases in the middle. The CDR3 is made up of 16 amino acids. CDR3: CASSYSPGGGNYGYTF. CDR3 sequence (DNA): TGTGCCAGCAGTTACTCCCCTGGGGGAGGAAACTATGGCTACACCTTC.

The chain links TRBV20-1 to TRBJ2-4, with 9 bases lining up with TRBD1. Germline loops: CDR1 DFQATT, CDR2 SNEGSKA (reference sequence). V shed 6 bases and J 1 base; nucleotides not matched to a gene: 19. CDR3 size: 19 residues. The CDR3 loop reads CSAHTADRGFRVAKNIQYF. The CDR3 DNA is TGCAGTGCCCACACCGCGGACAGGGGTTTTCGTGTGGCCAAAAACATTCAGTACTTC.